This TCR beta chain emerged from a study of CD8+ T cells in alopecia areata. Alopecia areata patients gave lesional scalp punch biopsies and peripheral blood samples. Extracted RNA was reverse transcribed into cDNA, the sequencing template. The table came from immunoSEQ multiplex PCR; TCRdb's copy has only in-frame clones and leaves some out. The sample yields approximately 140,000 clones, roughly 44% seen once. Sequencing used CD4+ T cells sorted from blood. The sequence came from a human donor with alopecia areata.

The CDR3 coding sequence is TGCAGTGCTCTTTCAGCCTATGGCTACACCTTC. It translates to CSALSAYGYTF. J is TRBJ1-2 and V is TRBV20-1, with D hard to call. V lost 5 bases and J lost 4, with 8 bases in between. There are 11 residues in the CDR3. Germline-derived CDR1 and CDR2 are DFQATT and SNEGSKA (reference sequence).